Below, 2 T cell receptor beta chains from the same sample are listed, as sequenced in a study of spatial heterogeneity in lung cancer. Time point specified: sample taken at primary tumor resection. Unsorted samples of tumor, nontumor lung or frozen PBMC had their whole RNA sequenced. TCRdb processed the 5' RACE reads anew with MiXCR; each CDR3 protein has one entry. This table has about 23,000 distinct CDR3 sequences, roughly 4.5% appearing once. The sample here was PBMCs, taken at surgery. These receptors all stem from a male donor with early-stage non-small cell lung cancer.

This clonotype was observed many times. This chain links TRBV11-2 with TRBJ1-1; D gene uncertain. The length of the CDR3 is 15 residues. Trimming removed 5 bases at V and 0 bases at J, with 13 bases between. Germline loops: CDR1 SGHAT, CDR2 FQNNGV. CDR3 sequence reads: CASSPQRPVNTEAFF. DNA for the CDR3: TGTGCCAGCAGCCCCCAGCGGCCAGTGAACACTGAAGCTTTCTTT.

This clonotype was detected ten times or more. This rearrangement joins TRBV7-9 to TRBJ1-2; D uncertain. CDR3 size: 13 residues. Trimming cost V 1 base and J 4 bases, with 7 bases left between them. Germline values: CDR1 SEHNR, CDR2 FQNEAQ (reference sequence). The CDR3 sequence: CASSLGSVYGYTF. The CDR3 DNA sequence: TGTGCCAGCAGCTTAGGTTCAGTCTATGGCTACACCTTC.